These T cell receptor beta chains were read from a single sample in a study of blood T cells in healthy people across ages. In TCRdb, the 5' RACE reads were re-called with MiXCR into one record per CDR3 protein. There are 1.5 million to 2 million distinct CDR3 sequences in the sample; more than 35% occur only once, and 20% to 25% lies in the top ten. The sequenced material came from blood. The receptors stem from a human donor in good health. Each CDR3 is given with its conserved first and last residue. D genes are given only for firm matches. Where a row states a size, it is once, few, many or the class of an expanded clone; other rows omit it.

V gene	J gene	clone size	D gene	CDR3 DNA	CDR3 protein
TRBV13	TRBJ2-7	-	TRBD1	TGTGCCAGCAGCGTCGACAGGGTGGACTACGAGCAGTACTTC	CASSVDRVDYEQYF
TRBV6-6	TRBJ2-7	once	TRBD2	TGTGCCAGCAGTTACGGGGAGGGGCGTTCCTACGAGCAGTACTTC	CASSYGEGRSYEQYF
TRBV5-5	TRBJ2-1	-	TRBD2	TGTGCCAGCAGCTCCGGGGGGTCGGGCTGCAATGAGCAGTTCTTC	CASSSGGSGCNEQFF
TRBV4-3	TRBJ2-5	-	TRBD2	TGCGCCAGCGCTGAGGGACTAGCGAACCAAGAGACCCAGTACTTC	CASAEGLANQETQYF
TRBV20-1	TRBJ2-7	few	TRBD1	TGTAGTGCAGGACAGGGCCCCGATCCGTGGGAGCAGTACTTC	CSAGQGPDPWEQYF
TRBV6-4	TRBJ2-1	few	TRBD2	TGTGCCAGCAGACTAGCGGGGGGGCCCTCCTACAATGAGCAGTTCTTC	CASRLAGGPSYNEQFF
TRBV28	TRBJ2-1	few	TRBD1	TGTGCCAGTAGTCGACACGGACAGGGACGGAATGAGCAGTTCTTC	CASSRHGQGRNEQFF
TRBV20-1	TRBJ2-7	-	TRBD1	TGCAGTGCCTTCAGGGACAGCTACGAGCAGTACTTC	CSAFRDSYEQYF
TRBV4-3	TRBJ2-4	few	-	TGCGCCAGCAGCCAAGGGGGCAGGGAAGGGGACATTCAGTACTTC	CASSQGGREGDIQYF
TRBV6-5	TRBJ1-5	few	-	TGTGCCAGCTCCACAGGGTACGATCAGCCCCAGCATTTT	CASSTGYDQPQHF
TRBV6-5	TRBJ1-1	-	TRBD1	TGTGCCAGCAGTCGTTCCGGGACAGGTTGGTCTGAAGCTTTCTTT	CASSRSGTGWSEAFF
TRBV20-1	TRBJ2-7	few	TRBD2	TGCAGTGCTAGAGGTCGGGGGGGTGGCGAGCAGTACTTC	CSARGRGGGEQYF
TRBV6-5	TRBJ1-1	few	-	TGTGCCAGCAGTTACTCGGAGGGTATGAACACTGAAGCTTTCTTT	CASSYSEGMNTEAFF
TRBV6-2/TRBV6-3	TRBJ2-7	few	-	TGTGCCAGCAGTCTCTCCTCCTCCCGACTGGGCTCCTACGAGCAGTACTTC	CASSLSSSRLGSYEQYF
TRBV6-6	TRBJ2-1	-	TRBD1	TGTGCCAGCAGTTACCCGGGACAGGGAGACAATGAGCAGTTCTTC	CASSYPGQGDNEQFF
TRBV29-1	TRBJ1-4	-	-	TGCAGCGTTGTAGGCGAAGAGGAAAAACTGTTTTTT	CSVVGEEEKLFF
TRBV20-1	TRBJ2-3	-	-	TGCAGTGCAAGTCAGGCCCGAAGCACAGATACGCAGTATTTT	CSASQARSTDTQYF
TRBV29-1	TRBJ1-1	-	-	TGCAGCGTTGCCCTAATGGCAATGAACACTGAAGCTTTCTTT	CSVALMAMNTEAFF
TRBV28	TRBJ2-5	few	TRBD2	TGTGCCAGCAGTTTTGTTGGGACTAGCGGTTTTAGGGAGACCCAGTACTTC	CASSFVGTSGFRETQYF
TRBV7-8	TRBJ2-5	-	TRBD1	TGTGCCAGCAGCCCGCGAATTCAGGGGGTTTCCTACGTGCAGTACTTC	CASSPRIQGVSYVQYF
TRBV7-7	TRBJ2-7	few	TRBD2	TGTGCTAGCAGCTCTAAGGTCTTAGCGGGGGCCATTGCCATTTACGAGCAGTACTTC	CASSSKVLAGAIAIYEQYF
TRBV12-3/TRBV12-4	TRBJ2-1	-	-	TGTGCCAGCAGTTTAGGGATGAGGGTAGGCGAGCAGTTCTTC	CASSLGMRVGEQFF
TRBV18	TRBJ2-7	-	-	TGTGCCAGCTCACCAGGGGTTCTTGGCGAGCAGTACTTC	CASSPGVLGEQYF
TRBV10-3	TRBJ2-7	few	-	TGTGCCACCTCAGGGGATGGGTTCTACGAGCAGTACTTC	CATSGDGFYEQYF
TRBV20-1	TRBJ2-4	many	TRBD1	TGCAGCGCACTGATGACAGGGAAAAACATTCAGTACTTC	CSALMTGKNIQYF
TRBV5-1	TRBJ2-7	few	TRBD1	TGCGCCAGCAGCTCGGGGACAGTCCTTGACGAGCAGTACTTC	CASSSGTVLDEQYF
TRBV6-2/TRBV6-3	TRBJ1-2	-	-	TGTGCCAGCAGTTACTCGGGTAATCTTCTTAATGGCTACACCTTC	CASSYSGNLLNGYTF
TRBV7-2	TRBJ2-5	-	TRBD2	TGTGCCAGCAGCTTAGGACTAGCGGTCGAAGAGACCCAGTACTTC	CASSLGLAVEETQYF
TRBV12-3/TRBV12-4	TRBJ2-3	-	-	TGTGCCAGCAGTAAAGTAGCAAACACAGATACGCAGTATTTT	CASSKVANTDTQYF
TRBV3-1	TRBJ2-7	-	-	TGTGCCAGCAGCCAAGGGACAAGGGGCGAGCAGTACTTC	CASSQGTRGEQYF
TRBV4-2	TRBJ1-1	few	-	TGTGCCAGCAGCCAAGATGGGATGGGGGTCGCTTTCTTT	CASSQDGMGVAFF
TRBV5-1	TRBJ2-1	-	-	TGCGCCAGCAGCTTGGTAGACGCTTGGGAGCAGTTCTTC	CASSLVDAWEQFF
TRBV5-1	TRBJ2-1	-	TRBD2	TGCGCCAGCAGCCAAAGGACTAGCGGCTACAATGAGCAGTTCTTC	CASSQRTSGYNEQFF
TRBV7-9	TRBJ1-1	-	-	TGTGCCAGCAGCTTTGGCAGGGAGGCTGAAGCTTTCTTT	CASSFGREAEAFF
TRBV5-1	TRBJ2-3	-	-	TGCGCCAGCAGCCCCCCCGACTGGGGATCTGGAGATACGCAGTATTTT	CASSPPDWGSGDTQYF
TRBV27	TRBJ1-1	-	-	TGTGCCAGCAGTTTATTGGGTGTACGGGGCGTCACTGAAGCTTTCTTT	CASSLLGVRGVTEAFF
TRBV29-1	TRBJ2-5	-	-	TGCAGCGTTGTTAATGAAGGGGAAGAGACCCAGTACTTC	CSVVNEGEETQYF
TRBV7-2	TRBJ1-2	-	TRBD1	TGTGCCAGCAGCTTTCAGGACAGGGGTGGCTATGGCTACACCTTC	CASSFQDRGGYGYTF